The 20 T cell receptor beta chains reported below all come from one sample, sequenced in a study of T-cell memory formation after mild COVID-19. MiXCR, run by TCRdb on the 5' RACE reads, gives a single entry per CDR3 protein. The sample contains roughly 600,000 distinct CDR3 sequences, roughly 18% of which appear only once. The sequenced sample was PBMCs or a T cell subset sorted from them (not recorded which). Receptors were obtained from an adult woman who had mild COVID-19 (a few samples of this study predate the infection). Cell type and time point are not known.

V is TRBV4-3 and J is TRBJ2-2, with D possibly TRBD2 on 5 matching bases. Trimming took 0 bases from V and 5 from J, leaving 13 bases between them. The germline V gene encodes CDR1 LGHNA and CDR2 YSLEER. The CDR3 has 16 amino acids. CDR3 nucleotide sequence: TGCGCCAGCAGCCAAGATAGGCGGCTAGCTACCGGGGAGCTGTTTTTT. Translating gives CASSQDRRLATGELFF.

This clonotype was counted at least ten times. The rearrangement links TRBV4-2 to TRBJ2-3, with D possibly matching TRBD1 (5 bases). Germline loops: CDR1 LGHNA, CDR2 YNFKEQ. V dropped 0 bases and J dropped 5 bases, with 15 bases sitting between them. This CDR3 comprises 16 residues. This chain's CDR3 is CASSQDGALLGDTQYF. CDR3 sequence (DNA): TGTGCCAGCAGCCAAGATGGGGCTCTGCTGGGAGATACGCAGTATTTT.

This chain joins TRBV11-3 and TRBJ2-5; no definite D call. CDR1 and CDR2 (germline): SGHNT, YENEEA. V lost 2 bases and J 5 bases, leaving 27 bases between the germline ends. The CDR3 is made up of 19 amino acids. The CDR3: CASSLYSAAYANHAETQYF. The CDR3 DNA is TGTGCCAGCAGCTTATACTCCGCCGCGTACGCTAACCATGCGGAGACCCAGTACTTC.

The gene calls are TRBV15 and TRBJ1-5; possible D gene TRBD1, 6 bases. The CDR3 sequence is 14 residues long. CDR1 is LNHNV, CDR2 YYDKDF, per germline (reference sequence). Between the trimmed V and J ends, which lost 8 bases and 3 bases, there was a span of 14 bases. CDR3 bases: TGTGCCACCGCTGAGGGGGTGACCAATCAGCCCCAGCATTTT. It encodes CATAEGVTNQPQHF.

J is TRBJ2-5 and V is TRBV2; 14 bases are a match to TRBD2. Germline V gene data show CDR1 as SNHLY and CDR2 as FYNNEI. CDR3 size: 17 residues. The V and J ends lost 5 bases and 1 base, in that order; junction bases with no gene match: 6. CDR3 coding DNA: TGTGCCAGCAGTCAATGGACTAGCGGGAGGTCCCAAGAGACCCAGTACTTC. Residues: CASSQWTSGRSQETQYF.

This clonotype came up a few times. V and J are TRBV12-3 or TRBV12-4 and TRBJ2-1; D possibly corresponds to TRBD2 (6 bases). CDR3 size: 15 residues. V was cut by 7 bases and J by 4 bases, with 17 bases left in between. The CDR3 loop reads CASKLAEGRYNEQFF. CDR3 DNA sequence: TGTGCCAGCAAATTAGCGGAAGGACGATACAATGAGCAGTTCTTC.

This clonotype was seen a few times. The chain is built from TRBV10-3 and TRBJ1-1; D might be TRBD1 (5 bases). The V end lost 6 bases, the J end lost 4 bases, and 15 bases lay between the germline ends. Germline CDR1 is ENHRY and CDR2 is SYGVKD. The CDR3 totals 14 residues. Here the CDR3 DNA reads TGTGCCATCAGGCCACAGGCTCTACCCACTGAAGCTTTCTTT. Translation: CAIRPQALPTEAFF.

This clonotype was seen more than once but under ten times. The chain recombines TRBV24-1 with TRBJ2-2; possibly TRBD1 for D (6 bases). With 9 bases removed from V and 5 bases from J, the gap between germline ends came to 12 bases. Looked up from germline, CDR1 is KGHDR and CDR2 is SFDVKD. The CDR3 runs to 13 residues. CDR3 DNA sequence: TGTGCCACCCGTGGGGGCGGAACCGGGGAGCTGTTTTTT. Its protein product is CATRGGGTGELFF.

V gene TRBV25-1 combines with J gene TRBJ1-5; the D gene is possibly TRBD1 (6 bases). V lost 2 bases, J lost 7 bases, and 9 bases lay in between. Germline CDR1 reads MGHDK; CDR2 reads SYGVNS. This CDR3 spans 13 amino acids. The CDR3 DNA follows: TGTGCCAGCAGTGAAGGAGGGGGGCAGCCCCAGCATTTT. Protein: CASSEGGGQPQHF.

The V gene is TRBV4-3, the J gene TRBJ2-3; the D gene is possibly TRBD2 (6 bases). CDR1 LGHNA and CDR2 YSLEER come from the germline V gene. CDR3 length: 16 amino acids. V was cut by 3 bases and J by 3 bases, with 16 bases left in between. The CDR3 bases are TGCGCCAGCAGCCAGCATCCGGGAGTGGGAACAGATACGCAGTATTTT. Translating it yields CASSQHPGVGTDTQYF.

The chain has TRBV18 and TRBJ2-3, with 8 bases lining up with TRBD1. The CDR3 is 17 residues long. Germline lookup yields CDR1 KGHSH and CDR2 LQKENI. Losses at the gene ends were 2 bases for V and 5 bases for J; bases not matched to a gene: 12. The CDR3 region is CASSPIAGQGSGDTQYF. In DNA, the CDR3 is TGTGCCAGCTCACCAATAGCTGGACAGGGCTCAGGAGATACGCAGTATTTT.

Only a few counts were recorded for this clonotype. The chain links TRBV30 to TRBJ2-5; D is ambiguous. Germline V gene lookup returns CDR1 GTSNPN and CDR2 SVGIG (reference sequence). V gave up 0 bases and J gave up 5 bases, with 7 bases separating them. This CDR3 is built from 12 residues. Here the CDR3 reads CAWSVEGETQYF. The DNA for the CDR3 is TGTGCCTGGAGTGTGGAAGGGGAGACCCAGTACTTC.

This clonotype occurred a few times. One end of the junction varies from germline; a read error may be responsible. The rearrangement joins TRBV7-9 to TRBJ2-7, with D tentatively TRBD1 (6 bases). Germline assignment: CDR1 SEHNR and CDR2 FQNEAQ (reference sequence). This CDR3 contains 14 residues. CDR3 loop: CASRPDGTSFEQYF. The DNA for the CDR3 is TGTGCCAGCAGGCCCGACGGGACATCCTTCGAGCAGTACTTC.

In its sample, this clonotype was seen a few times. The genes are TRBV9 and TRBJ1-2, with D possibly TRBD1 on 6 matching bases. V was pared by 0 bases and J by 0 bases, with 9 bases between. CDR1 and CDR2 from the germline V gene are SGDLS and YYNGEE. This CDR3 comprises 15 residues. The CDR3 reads CASSVGTETNYGYTF. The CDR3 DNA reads TGTGCCAGCAGCGTAGGGACAGAAACTAACTATGGCTACACCTTC.

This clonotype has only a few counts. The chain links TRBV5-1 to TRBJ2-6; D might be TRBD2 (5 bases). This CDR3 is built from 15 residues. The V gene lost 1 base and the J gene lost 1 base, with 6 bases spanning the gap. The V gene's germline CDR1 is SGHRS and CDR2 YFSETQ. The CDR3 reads CASSLWTSGANVLTF. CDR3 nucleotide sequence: TGCGCCAGCAGCTTGTGGACTTCTGGGGCCAACGTCCTGACTTTC.

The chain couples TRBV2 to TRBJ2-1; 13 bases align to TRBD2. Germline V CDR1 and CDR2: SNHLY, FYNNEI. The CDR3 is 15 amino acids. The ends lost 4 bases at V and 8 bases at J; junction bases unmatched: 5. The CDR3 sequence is CASSAWTSGSDEQFF. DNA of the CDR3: TGTGCCAGCAGTGCGTGGACTAGCGGGAGTGATGAGCAGTTCTTC.

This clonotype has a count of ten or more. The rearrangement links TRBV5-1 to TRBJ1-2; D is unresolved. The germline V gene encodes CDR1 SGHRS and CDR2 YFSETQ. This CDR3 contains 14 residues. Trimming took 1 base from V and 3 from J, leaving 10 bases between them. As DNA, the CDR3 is TGCGCCAGCAGCTTGACCGGGAGGGACTATGGCTACACCTTC. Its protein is CASSLTGRDYGYTF.

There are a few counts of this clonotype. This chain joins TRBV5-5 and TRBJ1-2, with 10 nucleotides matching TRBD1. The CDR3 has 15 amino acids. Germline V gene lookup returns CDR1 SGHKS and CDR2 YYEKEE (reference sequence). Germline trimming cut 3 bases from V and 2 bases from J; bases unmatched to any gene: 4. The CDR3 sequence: CASSYPTGGNYGYTF. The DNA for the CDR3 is TGTGCCAGCAGCTACCCGACAGGGGGCAACTATGGCTACACCTTC.

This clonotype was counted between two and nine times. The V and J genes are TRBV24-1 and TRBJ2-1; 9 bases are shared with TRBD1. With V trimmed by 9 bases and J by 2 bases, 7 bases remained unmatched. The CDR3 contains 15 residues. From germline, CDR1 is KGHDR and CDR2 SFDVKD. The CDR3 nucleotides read TGTGCCACCGCAACCCGGGACAGGGCCTACAATGAGCAGTTCTTC. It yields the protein CATATRDRAYNEQFF.

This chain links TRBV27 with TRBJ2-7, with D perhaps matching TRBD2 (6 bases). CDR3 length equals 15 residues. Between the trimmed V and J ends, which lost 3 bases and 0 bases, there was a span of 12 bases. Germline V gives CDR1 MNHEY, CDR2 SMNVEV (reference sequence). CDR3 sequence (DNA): TGTGCCAGCAGTTTTTGGAGGGCCGGCTCCTACGAGCAGTACTTC. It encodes CASSFWRAGSYEQYF.